This note documents a single T cell receptor beta chain sequence. It has no known antigen specificity. No much larger clone exists at a distance of one base, and base qualities are not known. This record comes from a study of blood T cell repertoires in COVID-19 (dated by TCRdb to 2020 to 2021). As for the study more broadly: The collaborator samples originated in the United States, Italy and Spain and spanned the acute and convalescent phases of COVID-19. The prospective study material was composed of cDNA or gDNA derived from T cells, B-cell-depleted T cells, or PBMCs. The dataset comprised deeply sampled blood TCRbeta repertoires from subjects exposed to, actively infected with, or recovered from COVID-19. The repertoires were released in a freely available public database meant as a resource for research on the immune response to SARS-CoV-2. Samples were obtained from the ongoing ImmuneRACE study (first 160 participants) and from some 1,300 subjects provided by 6 global collaborators. Sample metadata almost always included a de-identified subject ID, COVID-19 status, age in years and sex. Where available, HLA class I and class II types were taken from metadata supplied by the sample provider and were not determined by assay-based typing. The research as a whole found: The amount of clinical and demographic metadata varied by source and participant and was provided uncurated.

The germline V gene provides CDR1 KGHDR and CDR2 SFDVKD. The cysteine opens and the phenylalanine closes a CDR3 of 14 amino acids. The only DNA kept is the CDR3, 42 bases in frame from the first base. Here V drops 9 bases and J drops 9 bases, and the junction holds 10 bases not matched to any gene. The collaborating institutions used their own protocols to collect whole blood in K2EDTA tubes. For TCRbeta analysis, collaborators shipped samples in one of three forms: frozen whole blood, isolated PBMCs, or DNA extracted from either of those sample types. TCRbeta CDR3 regions were amplified from genomic DNA using the immunoSEQ Assay, a bias-controlled multiplex PCR. As for the authors' bioinformatics: The number of nucleated cells in each sample was estimated by amplification of reference gene primers within the assay. To quantify the absolute abundance of each unique TCRbeta CDR3 rearrangement, sequence reads were collapsed and filtered. For each sample, productive Simpson clonality was calculated as the square root of Simpson's diversity index across productive rearrangements. In TCRdb, the immuneACCESS table is reduced to in-frame sequences with V and J assigned. These tables do not hold every clone; where another copy was compared, an unresolved V gene accounts for under half, and the others remain unexplained. The V and J calls and clone size are taken from that table; D and trimming were inferred from the DNA. This sample gives 85,000 to 100,000 clones in total; 80% to 90% of them show up just once. About 26% of the sample goes to the ten largest clones.

This clonotype was sampled from a man aged 45-65 years with active or convalescent COVID-19. The chain is assembled from TRBV24-1 and TRBJ1-6; the junction holds 7 bases that match TRBD1. Sequencing was done on a sample of peripheral blood. The CDR3 amino acid sequence is: CATRGGAPGSPLHF. The nucleotides read TGTGCCACCCGAGGGGGCGCCCCCGGTTCACCCCTCCACTTT.